This T cell receptor beta chain was sequenced in a study of PD-1 blockade in mismatch repair-deficient tumors. Across the whole study: Enrolled about 2012-2016, patients had progressing, pretreated mismatch repair-deficient cancers of 12 to 13 types. Whole-study results and caveats: Tumor-resident clones, often absent from pretreatment blood, expanded after pembrolizumab and then contracted.

Every patient had mismatch repair deficiency by PCR or immunohistochemistry. TCRs were sequenced from a few patients responding to pembrolizumab. TCRdb's table, derived via immunoSEQ multiplex PCR, lists solely in-frame clones and lacks some. The table records under 50,000 clones, 80% to 85% of them present only once. The germline gives CDR1 MNHEY, CDR2 SVGAGI. V lost 7 bases and J lost 2; bases outside the gene matches: 4. The CDR3 is 14 amino acids. As to this clone: The antigen is not known.

This TCR came from an adult with mismatch repair-deficient cancer. The chain links TRBV6-5 to TRBJ2-2, with TRBD2 matching 7 bases. The specimen was PBMCs, collected about 40 weeks after starting pembrolizumab. CDR3 protein: CASNRGLNTGELFF. The DNA for the CDR3 is TGTGCCAGCAATAGGGGACTAAACACCGGGGAGCTGTTTTTT.